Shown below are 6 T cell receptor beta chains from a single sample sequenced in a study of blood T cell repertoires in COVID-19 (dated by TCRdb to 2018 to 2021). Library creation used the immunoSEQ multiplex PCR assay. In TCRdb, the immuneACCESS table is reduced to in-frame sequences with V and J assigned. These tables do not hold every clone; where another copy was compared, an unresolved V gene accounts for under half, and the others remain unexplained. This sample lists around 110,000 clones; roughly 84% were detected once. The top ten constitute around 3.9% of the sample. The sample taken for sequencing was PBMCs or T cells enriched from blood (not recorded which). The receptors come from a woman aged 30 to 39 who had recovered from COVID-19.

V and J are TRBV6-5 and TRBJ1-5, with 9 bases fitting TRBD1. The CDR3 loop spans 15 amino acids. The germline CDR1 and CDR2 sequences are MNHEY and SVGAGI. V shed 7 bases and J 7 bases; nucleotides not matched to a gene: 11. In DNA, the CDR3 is TGTGCCAGCACCTCACAACAGGGGGCGCGACAGCCCCAGCATTTT. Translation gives CASTSQQGARQPQHF.

The CDR3 loop reads CASSARGNYGYTF. DNA for the CDR3: TGTGCCAGCAGTGCCAGGGGGAACTATGGCTACACCTTC. The chain links TRBV2 to TRBJ1-2, with 7 bases fitting TRBD1. This CDR3 contains 13 residues. Germline CDR1 reads SNHLY; CDR2 reads FYNNEI. J was trimmed by 2 bases and V by 4 bases; bases with no gene match: 1.

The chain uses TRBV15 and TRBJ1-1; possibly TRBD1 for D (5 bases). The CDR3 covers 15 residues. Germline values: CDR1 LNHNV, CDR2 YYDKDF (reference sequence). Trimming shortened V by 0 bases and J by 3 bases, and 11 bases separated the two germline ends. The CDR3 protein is CATSRDRARDTEAFF. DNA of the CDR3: TGTGCCACCAGCAGAGATCGAGCCAGGGACACTGAAGCTTTCTTT. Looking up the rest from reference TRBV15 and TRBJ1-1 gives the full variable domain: DAMVIQNPRYQVTQFGKPVTLSCSQTLNHNVMYWYQQKSSQAPKLLFHYYDKDFNNEADTPDNFQSRRPNTSFCFLDIRSPGLGDTAMYLCATSRDRARDTEAFFGQGTRLTVV.

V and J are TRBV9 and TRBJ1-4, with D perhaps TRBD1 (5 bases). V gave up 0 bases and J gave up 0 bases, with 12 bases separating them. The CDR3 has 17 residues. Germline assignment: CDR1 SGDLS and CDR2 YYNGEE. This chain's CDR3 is CASSVGQNPTTNEKLFF. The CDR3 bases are TGTGCCAGCAGCGTAGGACAGAATCCCACAACTAATGAAAAACTGTTTTTT.

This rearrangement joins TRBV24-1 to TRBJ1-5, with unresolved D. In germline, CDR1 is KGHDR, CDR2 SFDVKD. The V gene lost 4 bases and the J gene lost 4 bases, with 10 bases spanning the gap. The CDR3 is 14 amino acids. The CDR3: CATSESANNQPQHF. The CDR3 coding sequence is TGTGCCACCAGTGAGAGCGCGAATAATCAGCCCCAGCATTTT.

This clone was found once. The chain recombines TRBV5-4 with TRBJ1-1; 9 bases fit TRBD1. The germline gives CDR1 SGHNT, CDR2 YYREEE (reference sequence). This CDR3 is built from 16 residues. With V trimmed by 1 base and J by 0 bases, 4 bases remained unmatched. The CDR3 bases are TGTGCCAGCAGCTTGTGGGGACAGGGCCTGAACACTGAAGCTTTCTTT. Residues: CASSLWGQGLNTEAFF.